The rows below give T cell receptor beta chains drawn from one sample of a study of identical twins. TCRdb reprocessed the 5' RACE reads with MiXCR, giving one entry per CDR3 protein. The sample yields 350,000 to 500,000 distinct CDR3 sequences, 18% seen once. The sequencing input was naive T cells sorted from blood. The receptors come from a man between 50 and 59 years old in good health. The CDR3 runs from the conserved cysteine through the conserved F or W. D genes are given only for firm matches. Clone size appears in some rows only: once, few, many, or a class for an expanded clone.

CDR3,DNA,size,V,D,J
CASSESGGNGDTQYF,TGCGCCAGCAGTGAGTCGGGGGGAAATGGAGATACGCAGTATTTT,few,TRBV10-2,NA,TRBJ2-3
CASSLDREETQYF,TGCGCCAGCAGCTTGGACAGGGAAGAGACCCAGTACTTC,many,TRBV5-1,NA,TRBJ2-5
CASSFLDPNSPLHF,TGCGCCAGCAGCTTCTTGGACCCCAATTCACCCCTCCACTTT,few,TRBV5-1,NA,TRBJ1-6
CASSSGLAGPGYYNEQFF,TGTGCCAGCAGTTCGGGACTAGCGGGCCCTGGTTACTACAATGAGCAGTTCTTC,NA,TRBV28,TRBD2,TRBJ2-1
CSAVTVIKITDTQYF,TGCAGTGCTGTAACAGTTATCAAAATCACAGATACGCAGTATTTT,NA,TRBV20-1,NA,TRBJ2-3
CASSQDPYSGTYEQYF,TGTGCCAGCAGCCAAGATCCATATAGCGGGACCTACGAGCAGTACTTC,many,TRBV3-1,TRBD2,TRBJ2-7
CASSPDYYNEQFF,TGTGCCAGCAGCCCTGACTACTACAATGAGCAGTTCTTC,few,TRBV7-9,NA,TRBJ2-1
CASARRQGSRMSETQYF,TGTGCCAGCGCTAGGCGGCAAGGGTCCAGGATGTCAGAGACCCAGTACTTC,NA,TRBV6-1,NA,TRBJ2-5
CASSSSRRAQHF,TGTGCCAGCAGCTCTTCCCGGAGGGCCCAGCATTTT,NA,TRBV6-2/TRBV6-3,NA,TRBJ1-5
CASSQDRAVGTQYF,TGTGCCAGCAGCCAGGACAGGGCGGTGGGGACCCAGTACTTC,many,TRBV14,TRBD1,TRBJ2-5
CAISDTEDTQYF,TGTGCCATCAGTGATACAGAAGATACGCAGTATTTT,many,TRBV10-3,NA,TRBJ2-3
CSANPQSLAGLEQFF,TGCAGTGCTAACCCACAGTCCCTAGCGGGATTGGAGCAGTTCTTC,few,TRBV20-1,TRBD2,TRBJ2-1
CASSLGTGGSTDTQYF,TGTGCCAGCAGTTTGGGGACAGGGGGCAGCACAGATACGCAGTATTTT,many,TRBV12-3/TRBV12-4,TRBD1,TRBJ2-3
CASRRQGGSEAFF,TGTGCCAGCAGGCGACAGGGGGGAAGTGAAGCTTTCTTT,NA,TRBV27,TRBD1,TRBJ1-1
CASSLDFRGIDTQYF,TGCGCCAGCAGCTTGGATTTCAGGGGGATAGATACGCAGTATTTT,many,TRBV5-1,TRBD1,TRBJ2-3
CASRTWTGGNEKLFF,TGTGCCAGCAGGACGTGGACAGGAGGTAATGAAAAACTGTTTTTT,few,TRBV28,TRBD1,TRBJ1-4
CASSDPGRVAEAFF,TGTGCCAGCAGCGACCCAGGGAGGGTGGCTGAAGCTTTCTTT,NA,TRBV6-1,NA,TRBJ1-1
CASSTGRTQYF,TGTGCCAGCAGTACAGGGCGTACGCAGTATTTT,few,TRBV6-6,NA,TRBJ2-3
CASSLASERNEQFF,TGTGCCAGCAGCTTAGCTAGCGAGAGGAATGAGCAGTTCTTC,NA,TRBV7-2,NA,TRBJ2-1
CSAPKVQETQYF,TGCAGTGCTCCGAAAGTCCAAGAGACCCAGTACTTC,many,TRBV20-1,NA,TRBJ2-5
CASRMGGWSTGELFF,TGTGCCAGCCGGATGGGAGGTTGGAGCACCGGGGAGCTGTTTTTT,few,TRBV6-2/TRBV6-3,NA,TRBJ2-2
CASSLDRAFTDTQYF,TGTGCCAGCAGCTTGGACAGGGCTTTCACAGATACGCAGTATTTT,few,TRBV7-2,TRBD1,TRBJ2-3
CASSALTPLAVDTQYF,TGTGCCAGCAGCGCGCTTACTCCCTTGGCCGTCGATACGCAGTATTTT,few,TRBV6-2/TRBV6-3,NA,TRBJ2-3
CASSLLGGEAFF,TGTGCCAGCAGCCTCTTGGGCGGTGAAGCTTTCTTT,NA,TRBV27,NA,TRBJ1-1
CASSLEAGRGSNTGELFF,TGTGCCAGCAGCTTAGAAGCGGGCAGGGGGTCGAACACCGGGGAGCTGTTTTTT,NA,TRBV11-1,NA,TRBJ2-2
CASSLVGATSLSYNEQFF,TGTGCCAGCAGCTTAGTGGGGGCTACTTCATTGAGCTACAATGAGCAGTTCTTC,many,TRBV11-2,NA,TRBJ2-1
CASSLRQGFNQPQHF,TGTGCCAGCAGTTTACGCCAGGGTTTCAATCAGCCCCAGCATTTT,few,TRBV28,NA,TRBJ1-5
CASGLGHASKTQYF,TGTGCCAGCGGACTAGGACACGCTTCTAAGACCCAGTACTTC,NA,TRBV3-1,TRBD2,TRBJ2-5
CSAAEQGFEQYF,TGCAGTGCTGCCGAACAGGGGTTCGAGCAGTACTTC,many,TRBV20-1,TRBD1,TRBJ2-7
CASSRTGAENTEAFF,TGCGCCAGCAGCCGGACAGGGGCCGAGAACACTGAAGCTTTCTTT,NA,TRBV5-1,TRBD1,TRBJ1-1
CASTPSGRVGDTQYF,TGTGCCAGCACGCCTAGCGGGAGGGTTGGAGATACGCAGTATTTT,NA,TRBV21-1,NA,TRBJ2-3
CASSLRGVGETQYF,TGCGCCAGCAGCTTAAGAGGAGTAGGGGAGACCCAGTACTTC,NA,TRBV5-1,NA,TRBJ2-5
CASSLIGETGELFF,TGTGCCAGCAGCTTAATCGGGGAGACCGGGGAGCTGTTTTTT,NA,TRBV7-6,NA,TRBJ2-2
CASSLGTRTDTQYF,TGTGCCAGCAGCTTAGGGACTCGAACAGATACGCAGTATTTT,many,TRBV7-9,NA,TRBJ2-3
CASSQETGVRRNTIYF,TGTGCCAGCAGCCAGGAGACAGGGGTTAGAAGAAACACCATATATTTT,NA,TRBV4-2,TRBD1,TRBJ1-3
CSAKTSGRSSEQFF,TGCAGTGCTAAGACTAGCGGGAGATCGAGTGAGCAGTTCTTC,NA,TRBV20-1,TRBD2,TRBJ2-1
CSAPPPGLAGAAYEQYF,TGCAGTGCCCCCCCCCCCGGACTAGCGGGGGCAGCCTACGAGCAGTACTTC,NA,TRBV20-1,TRBD2,TRBJ2-7
CASSLFTGRDEQYF,TGTGCCAGCAGTTTATTCACAGGGAGGGACGAGCAGTACTTC,many,TRBV28,NA,TRBJ2-7
CASSEQINQPQHF,TGTGCCAGCAGTGAACAGATCAATCAGCCCCAGCATTTT,many,TRBV6-1,NA,TRBJ1-5
CSAIPPLAGALTGELFF,TGCAGTGCTATCCCACCTCTAGCGGGGGCCCTCACCGGGGAGCTGTTTTTT,few,TRBV20-1,TRBD2,TRBJ2-2
CSASGSEGGETQYF,TGCAGTGCTAGCGGTTCGGAAGGCGGGGAGACCCAGTACTTC,NA,TRBV20-1,NA,TRBJ2-5
CASSEEGLQPQHF,TGCGCCAGCAGCGAGGAGGGGCTTCAGCCCCAGCATTTT,many,TRBV5-1,NA,TRBJ1-5